The 22 T cell receptor beta chains below were found in one sample sequenced in a study of T cells in localized non-small cell lung cancer. Clones were read by immunoSEQ multiplex PCR, and TCRdb kept only the in-frame ones, dropping some. The table lists roughly 70,000 clones, 80% to 90% of them singletons. Sample: peripheral blood, taken before any cancer treatment. All receptors derive from a male donor at least 60 years old with stage III squamous cell lung carcinoma.

This clone was recorded once. CDR3 sequence (DNA): TGTGCCAGCAGCGTTGGCGGGGGTGGCTCCTACAATGAGCAGTTCTTC. Translated: CASSVGGGGSYNEQFF. The chain joins TRBV9 to TRBJ2-1; the match to TRBD2 covers 7 bases. CDR1 is SGDLS, CDR2 YYNGEE, per germline. The CDR3 sequence is 16 residues long. V lost 2 bases and J lost 0; bases outside the gene matches: 5.

This clone has just a few counts. The V and J genes are TRBV11-3 and TRBJ1-1, with D uncertain. V lost 5 bases and J lost 6, with 10 bases in between. The CDR3 runs to 12 residues. Germline CDR1 and CDR2: SGHNT and YENEEA. This chain's CDR3 is CASSRPGAEAFF. In DNA form, the CDR3 reads TGTGCCAGCAGCCGCCCCGGAGCTGAAGCTTTCTTT.

The genes are TRBV4-2 and TRBJ1-6, with D hard to call. The CDR3 runs to 14 residues. Germline lookup yields CDR1 LGHNA and CDR2 YNFKEQ. Trimming took 4 bases from V and 11 from J, leaving 15 bases between them. The CDR3 here is CASSLPDELAPLHF. As DNA, the CDR3 is TGTGCCAGCAGCCTGCCGGACGAGTTGGCACCCCTCCACTTT.

The J gene is TRBJ1-4, the V gene TRBV25-1; no definite D call. CDR1 is MGHDK and CDR2 is SYGVNS in the germline V gene. The CDR3 is 13 residues long. The germline V and J ends were trimmed by 5 bases and 3 bases, with 7 bases remaining between them. The CDR3 nucleotides are TGTGCCAGCAGTCGTCAGCCTAATGAAAAACTGTTTTTT. It is translated as CASSRQPNEKLFF. Supplemented by reference TRBV25-1 and TRBJ1-4, the full variable domain reads EADIYQTPRYLVIGTGKKITLECSQTMGHDKMYWYQQDPGMELHLIHYSYGVNSTEKGDLSSESTVSRIRTEHFPLTLESARPSHTSQYLCASSRQPNEKLFFGSGTQLSVL.

The chain is built from TRBV9 and TRBJ2-2; the match to TRBD1 covers 8 bases. The CDR3 spans 15 residues. V was pared by 4 bases and J by 1 base, with 3 bases of the junction left unmatched. CDR1 is SGDLS, CDR2 YYNGEE, per germline. The CDR3 loop reads CASSSGTGNTGELFF. CDR3 coding DNA: TGTGCCAGCAGCTCGGGGACAGGGAACACCGGGGAGCTGTTTTTT.

The genes are TRBV6-5 and TRBJ1-1; no clear D gene. Looked up from germline, CDR1 is MNHEY and CDR2 is SVGAGI. Deletions cut 7 bases from V and 1 base from J, with 10 bases between. This CDR3 is built from 13 residues. The CDR3 DNA sequence: TGTGCCAGCAACCTCCAATCGAACACTGAAGCTTTCTTT. It specifies CASNLQSNTEAFF.

This chain links TRBV7-2 with TRBJ2-7; TRBD2 aligns across 9 bases. V dropped 5 bases and J dropped 0; count of bases not matched to a gene: 17. The germline V gene has CDR1 SGHTA and CDR2 FQGNSA. The CDR3 spans 19 residues. The CDR3: CASSHPPGSGGLSSYEQYF. The CDR3 nucleotides are TGTGCCAGCAGCCATCCCCCCGGTAGCGGGGGTCTAAGCTCCTACGAGCAGTACTTC.

The rearrangement joins TRBV5-4 to TRBJ2-1; D uncertain. Trimming shortened V by 4 bases and J by 0 bases, and 11 bases separated the two germline ends. The CDR3 extends over 15 amino acids. Per the germline V gene, CDR1 is SGHNT and CDR2 is YYREEE (reference sequence). The CDR3: CASSRQDRSYNEQFF. The CDR3 coding sequence is TGTGCCAGCAGCCGTCAGGACCGCTCCTACAATGAGCAGTTCTTC.

The chain has TRBV4-1 and TRBJ2-1; 8 bases align to TRBD2. This CDR3 has 17 amino acids. CDR1 MGHRA and CDR2 YSYEKL come from the germline V gene. V was clipped by 4 bases and J by 3 bases; unmatched bases: 11. The CDR3 DNA reads as TGCGCCAGCAGCCGACCCATTAGCGGGGTAAACTACAATGAGCAGTTCTTC. Protein sequence: CASSRPISGVNYNEQFF.

The rearrangement links TRBV5-1 to TRBJ1-6, with D uncertain. Per the germline V gene, CDR1 is SGHRS and CDR2 is YFSETQ. CDR3 size: 15 residues. Trimming removed 1 base at V and 0 bases at J, with 5 bases between. The DNA of the CDR3 is TGCGCCAGCAGCTTGACGGGCTCCTATAATTCACCCCTCCACTTT. It encodes CASSLTGSYNSPLHF.

The rearrangement joins TRBV5-6 to TRBJ1-1; TRBD1 aligns across 9 bases. Looked up from germline, CDR1 is SGHDT and CDR2 is YYEEEE. V was pared by 3 bases and J by 1 base, with 7 bases of the junction left unmatched. The CDR3 spans 16 residues. The CDR3 nucleotides are TGTGCCAGCAGCTCCGGACAGGGGCGGTCGAACACTGAAGCTTTCTTT. It yields the protein CASSSGQGRSNTEAFF.

The CDR3 sequence is CASSLSGTVNTEAFF. The DNA for the CDR3 is TGCGCCAGCAGCTTGTCCGGGACAGTGAACACTGAAGCTTTCTTT. The chain joins TRBV5-1 to TRBJ1-1; 7 bases are a match to TRBD1. Trimming took 1 base from V and 0 from J; bases not matched to a gene: 3. From germline, CDR1 is SGHRS and CDR2 YFSETQ. There are 15 residues in the CDR3.

CDR3 in amino acids: CASSDSETALAQFF. In DNA, the CDR3 is TGTGCCAGCAGTGACTCGGAGACAGCATTAGCGCAGTTCTTC. This chain joins TRBV2 and TRBJ2-1; D is perhaps TRBD1 (5 bases). Trimming shortened V by 3 bases and J by 12 bases, and 18 bases separated the two germline ends. The germline CDR1 and CDR2 sequences are SNHLY and FYNNEI. CDR3 length: 14 residues.

V and J are TRBV18 and TRBJ2-7; D is ambiguous. The V gene lost 2 bases and the J gene lost 2 bases, with 7 bases spanning the gap. The CDR3 sequence is 13 residues long. The V gene's germline CDR1 is KGHSH and CDR2 LQKENI. Written as DNA, the CDR3 is TGTGCCAGCTCACCATCAGCGACCTACGAGCAGTACTTC. Its protein is CASSPSATYEQYF.

This chain links TRBV28 with TRBJ2-1; TRBD1 matches at 9 bases. J was trimmed by 9 bases and V by 5 bases; bases with no gene match: 14. The CDR3 loop spans 16 amino acids. Germline CDR1 is MDHEN and CDR2 is SYDVKM. The DNA for the CDR3 is TGTGCCAGCAGTCGAACAGGGGGCGCTGGGAAGACTGAGCAGTTCTTC. It is translated as CASSRTGGAGKTEQFF.

The rearrangement uses TRBV30 and TRBJ2-3; 14 nucleotides line up with TRBD2. CDR3 length equals 17 residues. Germline V lookup: CDR1 GTSNPN, CDR2 SVGIG (reference sequence). The V and J ends lost 5 bases and 0 bases, in that order; junction bases with no gene match: 7. The CDR3 DNA follows: TGTGCCTGGGGACTAGCGGGGGGTGACGCTAGCACAGATACGCAGTATTTT. It specifies CAWGLAGGDASTDTQYF. Supplemented by reference TRBV30 and TRBJ2-3, the full variable domain reads SQTIHQWPATLVQPVGSPLSLECTVEGTSNPNLYWYRQAAGRGLQLLFYSVGIGQISSEVPQNLSASRPQDRQFILSSKKLLLSDSGFYLCAWGLAGGDASTDTQYFGPGTRLTVL.

The gene calls are TRBV19 and TRBJ2-1, with TRBD2 matching 7 bases. CDR3 length: 15 residues. The V segment lost 1 base and the J segment 7 bases; nucleotides outside the gene matches: 7. Germline V gives CDR1 LNHDA, CDR2 SQIVND (reference sequence). The CDR3 protein is CASSIVLAEGNEQFF. CDR3 bases: TGTGCCAGTAGTATAGTCCTAGCGGAGGGGAATGAGCAGTTCTTC. Full variable domain (outside the CDR3, taken from reference TRBV19 and TRBJ2-1): DGGITQSPKYLFRKEGQNVTLSCEQNLNHDAMYWYRQDPGQGLRLIYYSQIVNDFQKGDIAEGYSVSREKKESFPLTVTSAQKNPTAFYLCASSIVLAEGNEQFFGPGTRLTVL.

The rearrangement links TRBV11-1 to TRBJ2-5; 12 bases map to TRBD1. Germline V gives CDR1 SGHAT, CDR2 FQDESV (reference sequence). The CDR3 runs 17 residues. After removal of 4 bases from V and 1 base from J, the junction contained 7 bases not matched to a gene. This CDR3 is CASSWGQGAEFQETQYF. The DNA of the CDR3 is TGTGCCAGCAGCTGGGGACAGGGGGCCGAGTTCCAAGAGACCCAGTACTTC.

The rearrangement joins TRBV16 to TRBJ2-3; no reliable D call. Germline loops: CDR1 KGHSY, CDR2 FQNENV. The ends were cut back, 1 base at V and 6 bases at J, with 5 bases in the middle. This CDR3 region has 12 residues. The CDR3: CASSQYPDTQYF. The CDR3 nucleotides are TGTGCCAGCAGCCAATATCCTGATACGCAGTATTTT.

This clone showed up just once. The gene calls are TRBV11-2 and TRBJ2-7; the D is unclear. The CDR3 contains 13 residues. Trimming took off 5 bases at V and 2 bases at J, with 10 bases between the two ends. Looked up from germline, CDR1 is SGHAT and CDR2 is FQNNGV. CDR3 in amino acids: CASSRQAAYEQYF. The CDR3 coding sequence is TGTGCCAGCAGCCGTCAGGCGGCCTACGAGCAGTACTTC. Together with reference TRBV11-2 and TRBJ2-7, the CDR3 gives the full variable domain: EAGVAQSPRYKIIEKRQSVAFWCNPISGHATLYWYQQILGQGPKLLIQFQNNGVVDDSQLPKDRFSAERLKGVDSTLKIQPAKLEDSAVYLCASSRQAAYEQYFGPGTRLTVT.

This chain links TRBV2 with TRBJ1-5; 9 positions agree with TRBD1. Germline values: CDR1 SNHLY, CDR2 FYNNEI. J gave up 3 bases and V 7 bases, and 7 bases lay outside the gene matches. CDR3 length: 15 residues. The CDR3, as DNA: TGTGCCAGCAATTCCGGGACAGGGCACAATCAGCCCCAGCATTTT. Its protein is CASNSGTGHNQPQHF. The full variable domain, its missing parts supplied by reference TRBV2 and TRBJ1-5, is EPEVTQTPSHQVTQMGQEVILRCVPISNHLYFYWYRQILGQKVEFLVSFYNNEISEKSEIFDDQFSVERPDGSNFTLKIRSTKLEDSAMYFCASNSGTGHNQPQHFGDGTRLSIL.

The chain carries TRBV6-5 and TRBJ2-7; D remains unclear. Germline CDR1 MNHEY, CDR2 SVGAGI. The CDR3 is made up of 13 amino acids. V lost 6 bases and J 4 bases, leaving 13 bases between the germline ends. CDR3 sequence (DNA): TGTGCCAGCAGCTGCCCCTTGGGGTACGAGCAGTACGTC. Residues: CASSCPLGYEQYV.